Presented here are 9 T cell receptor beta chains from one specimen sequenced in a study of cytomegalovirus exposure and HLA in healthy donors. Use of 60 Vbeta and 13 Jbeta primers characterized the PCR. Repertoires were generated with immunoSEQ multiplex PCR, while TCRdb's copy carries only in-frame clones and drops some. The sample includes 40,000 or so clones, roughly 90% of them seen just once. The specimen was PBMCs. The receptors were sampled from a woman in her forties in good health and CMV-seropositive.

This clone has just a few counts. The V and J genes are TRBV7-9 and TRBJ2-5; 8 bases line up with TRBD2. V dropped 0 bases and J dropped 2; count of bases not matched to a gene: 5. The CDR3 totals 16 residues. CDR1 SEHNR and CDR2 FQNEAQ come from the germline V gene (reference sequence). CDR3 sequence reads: CASSLAVLAAQETQYF. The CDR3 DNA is TGTGCCAGCAGCTTAGCGGTACTAGCGGCTCAAGAGACCCAGTACTTC.

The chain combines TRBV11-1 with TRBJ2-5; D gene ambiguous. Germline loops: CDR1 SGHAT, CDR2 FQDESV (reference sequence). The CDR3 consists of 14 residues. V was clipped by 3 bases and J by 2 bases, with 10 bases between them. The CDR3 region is CASSFEARQETQYF. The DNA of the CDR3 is TGTGCCAGCAGCTTTGAGGCGAGACAAGAGACCCAGTACTTC. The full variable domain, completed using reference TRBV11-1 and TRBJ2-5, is EAEVAQSPRYKITEKSQAVAFWCDPISGHATLYWYRQILGQGPELLVQFQDESVVDDSQLPKDRFSAERLKGVDSTLKIQPAELGDSAMYLCASSFEARQETQYFGPGTRLLVL.

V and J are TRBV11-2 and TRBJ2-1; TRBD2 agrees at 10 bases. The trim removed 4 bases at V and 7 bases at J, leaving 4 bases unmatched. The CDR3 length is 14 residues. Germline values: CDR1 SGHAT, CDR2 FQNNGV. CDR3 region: CASSSLAGVNEQFF. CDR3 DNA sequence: TGTGCCAGCAGCTCCCTAGCGGGAGTTAATGAGCAGTTCTTC.

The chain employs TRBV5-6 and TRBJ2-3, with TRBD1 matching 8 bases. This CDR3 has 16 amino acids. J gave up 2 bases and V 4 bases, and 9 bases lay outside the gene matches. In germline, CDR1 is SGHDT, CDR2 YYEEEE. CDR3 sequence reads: CASSPLDRAYTDTQYF. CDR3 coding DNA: TGTGCCAGCAGCCCCCTGGACAGGGCCTACACAGATACGCAGTATTTT.

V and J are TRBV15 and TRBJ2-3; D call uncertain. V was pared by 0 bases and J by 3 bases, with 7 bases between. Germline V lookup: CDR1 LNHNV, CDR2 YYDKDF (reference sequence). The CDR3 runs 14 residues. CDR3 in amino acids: CATSRDQVTDTQYF. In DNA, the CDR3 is TGTGCCACCAGCAGAGATCAGGTTACAGATACGCAGTATTTT. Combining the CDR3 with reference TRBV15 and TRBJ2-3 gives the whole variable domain DAMVIQNPRYQVTQFGKPVTLSCSQTLNHNVMYWYQQKSSQAPKLLFHYYDKDFNNEADTPDNFQSRRPNTSFCFLDIRSPGLGDTAMYLCATSRDQVTDTQYFGPGTRLTVL.

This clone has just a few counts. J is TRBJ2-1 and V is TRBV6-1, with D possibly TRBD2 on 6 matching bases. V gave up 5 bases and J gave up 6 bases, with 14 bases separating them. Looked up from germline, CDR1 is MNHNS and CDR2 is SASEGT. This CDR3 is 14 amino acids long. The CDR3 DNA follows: TGTGCCAGCAGTTCCGGCTTGACTAGCAATGAGCAGTTCTTC. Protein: CASSSGLTSNEQFF.

The CDR3 protein is CASSLSGTPRAYEQYF. CDR3 nucleotides: TGCGCCAGCAGCTTGTCAGGGACACCCCGGGCCTACGAGCAGTACTTC. The chain employs TRBV5-1 and TRBJ2-7; D perhaps matches TRBD1 (6 bases). The CDR3 consists of 16 residues. Germline-derived CDR1 and CDR2 are SGHRS and YFSETQ. V was shortened by 1 base and J by 2 bases, with 16 bases between the two germline ends. The full variable domain, its missing parts supplied by reference TRBV5-1 and TRBJ2-7, is KAGVTQTPRYLIKTRGQQVTLSCSPISGHRSVSWYQQTPGQGLQFLFEYFSETQRNKGNFPGRFSGRQFSNSRSEMNVSTLELGDSALYLCASSLSGTPRAYEQYFGPGTRLTVT.

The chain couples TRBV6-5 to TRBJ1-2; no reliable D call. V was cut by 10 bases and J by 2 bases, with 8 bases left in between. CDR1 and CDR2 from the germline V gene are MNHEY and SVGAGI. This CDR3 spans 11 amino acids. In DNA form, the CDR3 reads TGTGCCACCGGCGGGAACTATGGCTACACCTTC. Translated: CATGGNYGYTF.

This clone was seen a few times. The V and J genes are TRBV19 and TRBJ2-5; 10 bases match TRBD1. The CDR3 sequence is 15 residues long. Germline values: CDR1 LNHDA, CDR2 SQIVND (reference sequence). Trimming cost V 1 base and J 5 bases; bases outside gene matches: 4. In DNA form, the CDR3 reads TGTGCCAGTAGTATAGGACAGGGGGCCCGGGAGACCCAGTACTTC. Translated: CASSIGQGARETQYF.